This TCR beta chain is drawn from a study of blood T cell repertoires in COVID-19. TCRdb's table, derived via immunoSEQ multiplex PCR, lists solely in-frame clones and lacks some. The table lists under 150,000 clones, 70% to 85% of them singletons. Trimming removed 5 bases at V and 8 bases at J, with 15 bases between. The CDR3 extends over 13 amino acids. Germline CDR1 LGHNA, CDR2 YSLEER. Sequencing was performed on peripheral blood. The chain uses TRBV4-3 and TRBJ1-2; D is unresolved. The receptor was derived from a man between 65 and 85 years old with active or convalescent COVID-19. The CDR3 here is CASSGAGKRGYTF. DNA of the CDR3: TGCGCCAGCAGCGGCGCAGGAAAAAGAGGCTACACCTTC.